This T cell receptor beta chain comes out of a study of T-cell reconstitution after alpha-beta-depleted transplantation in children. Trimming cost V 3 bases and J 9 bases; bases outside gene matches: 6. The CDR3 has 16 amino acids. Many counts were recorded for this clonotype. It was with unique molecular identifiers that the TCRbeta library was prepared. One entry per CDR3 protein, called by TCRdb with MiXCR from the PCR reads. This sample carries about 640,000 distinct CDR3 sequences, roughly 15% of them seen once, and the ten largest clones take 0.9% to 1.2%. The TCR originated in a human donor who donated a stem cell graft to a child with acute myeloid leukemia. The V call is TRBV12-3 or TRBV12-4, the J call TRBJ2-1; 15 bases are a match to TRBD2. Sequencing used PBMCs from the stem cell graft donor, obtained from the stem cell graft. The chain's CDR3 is CASSFAGTSGGSEQFF. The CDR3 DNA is TGTGCCAGCAGTTTCGCCGGGACTAGCGGGGGGTCTGAGCAGTTCTTC.